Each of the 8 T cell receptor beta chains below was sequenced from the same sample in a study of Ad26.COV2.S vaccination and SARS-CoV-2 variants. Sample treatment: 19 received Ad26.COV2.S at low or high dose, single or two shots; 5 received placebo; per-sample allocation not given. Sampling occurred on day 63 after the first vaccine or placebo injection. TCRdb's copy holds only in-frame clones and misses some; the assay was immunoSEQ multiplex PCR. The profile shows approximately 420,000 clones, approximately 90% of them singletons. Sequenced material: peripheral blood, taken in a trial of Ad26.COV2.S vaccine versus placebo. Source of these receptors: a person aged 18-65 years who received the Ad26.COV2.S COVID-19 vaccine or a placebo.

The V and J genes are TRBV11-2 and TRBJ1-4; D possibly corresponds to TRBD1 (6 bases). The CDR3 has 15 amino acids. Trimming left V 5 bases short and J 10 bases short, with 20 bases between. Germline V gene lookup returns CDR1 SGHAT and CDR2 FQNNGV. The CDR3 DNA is TGTGCCAGCAGCGCTCAGGGAGGGGGGCTTGGAAAACTGTTTTTT. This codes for CASSAQGGGLGKLFF.

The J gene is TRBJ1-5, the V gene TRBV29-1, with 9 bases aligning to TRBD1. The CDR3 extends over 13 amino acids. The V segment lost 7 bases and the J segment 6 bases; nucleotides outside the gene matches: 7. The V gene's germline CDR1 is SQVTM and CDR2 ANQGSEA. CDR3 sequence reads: CSAGQGLGQPQHF. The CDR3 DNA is TGCAGCGCCGGACAGGGGTTAGGTCAGCCCCAGCATTTT.

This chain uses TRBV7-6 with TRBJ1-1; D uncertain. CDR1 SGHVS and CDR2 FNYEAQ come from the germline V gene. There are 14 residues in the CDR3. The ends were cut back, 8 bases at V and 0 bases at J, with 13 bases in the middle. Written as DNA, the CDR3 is TGTGCCAGCGCCGCGGGCCTCATGAACACTGAAGCTTTCTTT. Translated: CASAAGLMNTEAFF.

CDR3 sequence reads: CASCAGQGNEKLFF. The DNA of the CDR3 is TGTGCCAGCTGCGCGGGACAGGGTAATGAAAAACTGTTTTTT. The chain combines TRBV2 with TRBJ1-4; 9 bases are a match to TRBD1. Trimming took 8 bases from V and 4 from J; bases not matched to a gene: 5. The V gene's germline CDR1 is SNHLY and CDR2 FYNNEI. The CDR3 length is 14 residues.

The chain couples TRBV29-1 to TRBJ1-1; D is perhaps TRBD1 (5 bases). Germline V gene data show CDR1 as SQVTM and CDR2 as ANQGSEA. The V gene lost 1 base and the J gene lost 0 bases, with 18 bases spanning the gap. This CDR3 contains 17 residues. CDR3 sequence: CSVEAQRRGGMNTEAFF. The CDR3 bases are TGCAGCGTTGAAGCCCAACGGCGGGGGGGAATGAACACTGAAGCTTTCTTT.

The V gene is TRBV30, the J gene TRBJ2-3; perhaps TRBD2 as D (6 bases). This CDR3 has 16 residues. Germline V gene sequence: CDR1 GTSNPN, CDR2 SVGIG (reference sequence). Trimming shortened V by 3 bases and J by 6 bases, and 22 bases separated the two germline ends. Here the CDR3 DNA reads TGTGCCTGGAGACAAGCCGGGACTGTCGTGGTTGATACGCAGTATTTT. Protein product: CAWRQAGTVVVDTQYF. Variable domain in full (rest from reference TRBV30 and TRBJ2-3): SQTIHQWPATLVQPVGSPLSLECTVEGTSNPNLYWYRQAAGRGLQLLFYSVGIGQISSEVPQNLSASRPQDRQFILSSKKLLLSDSGFYLCAWRQAGTVVVDTQYFGPGTRLTVL.

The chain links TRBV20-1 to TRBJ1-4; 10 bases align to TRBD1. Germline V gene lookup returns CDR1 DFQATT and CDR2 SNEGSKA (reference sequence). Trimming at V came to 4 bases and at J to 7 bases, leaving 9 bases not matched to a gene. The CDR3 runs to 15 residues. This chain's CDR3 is CSANEDRDRGEKLFF. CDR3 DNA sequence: TGCAGTGCTAATGAAGACCGGGACAGGGGTGAAAAACTGTTTTTT.

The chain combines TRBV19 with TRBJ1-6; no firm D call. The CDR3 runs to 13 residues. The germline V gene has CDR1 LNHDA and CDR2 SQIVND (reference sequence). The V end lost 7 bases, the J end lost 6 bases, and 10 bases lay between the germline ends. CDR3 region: CASIGQVNSPLHF. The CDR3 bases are TGTGCCAGTATCGGGCAGGTTAATTCACCCCTCCACTTT.